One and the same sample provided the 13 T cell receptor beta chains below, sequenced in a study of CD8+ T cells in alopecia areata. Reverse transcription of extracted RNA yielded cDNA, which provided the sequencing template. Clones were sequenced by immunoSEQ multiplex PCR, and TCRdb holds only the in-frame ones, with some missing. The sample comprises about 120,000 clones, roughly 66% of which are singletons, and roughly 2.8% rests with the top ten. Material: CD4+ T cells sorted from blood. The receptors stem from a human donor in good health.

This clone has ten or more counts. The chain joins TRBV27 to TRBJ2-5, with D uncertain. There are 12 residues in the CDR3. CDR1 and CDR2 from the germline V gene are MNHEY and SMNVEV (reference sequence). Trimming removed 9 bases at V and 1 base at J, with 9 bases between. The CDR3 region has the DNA TGTGCCAGGCGCAGGCTCCAAGAGACCCAGTACTTC. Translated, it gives CARRRLQETQYF.

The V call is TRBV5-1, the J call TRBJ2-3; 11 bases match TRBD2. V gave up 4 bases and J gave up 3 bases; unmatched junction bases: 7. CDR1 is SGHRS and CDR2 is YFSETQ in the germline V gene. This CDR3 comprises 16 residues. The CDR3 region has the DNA TGCGCCAGCAGCCCCGGGGCTAGCGGGGGGACAGATACGCAGTATTTT. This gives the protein CASSPGASGGTDTQYF.

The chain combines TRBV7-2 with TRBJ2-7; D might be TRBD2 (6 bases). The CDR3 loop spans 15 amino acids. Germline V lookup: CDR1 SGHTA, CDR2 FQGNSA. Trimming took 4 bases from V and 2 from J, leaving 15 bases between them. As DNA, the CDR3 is TGTGCCAGCAGCTGGGCGGGGAGCAGGACCTACGAGCAGTACTTC. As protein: CASSWAGSRTYEQYF.

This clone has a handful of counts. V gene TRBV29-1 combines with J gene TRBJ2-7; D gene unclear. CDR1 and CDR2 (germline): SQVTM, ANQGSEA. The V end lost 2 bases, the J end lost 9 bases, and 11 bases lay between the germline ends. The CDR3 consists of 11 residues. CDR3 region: CSVEMGTTQYF. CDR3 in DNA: TGCAGCGTTGAAATGGGCACGACGCAGTACTTC.

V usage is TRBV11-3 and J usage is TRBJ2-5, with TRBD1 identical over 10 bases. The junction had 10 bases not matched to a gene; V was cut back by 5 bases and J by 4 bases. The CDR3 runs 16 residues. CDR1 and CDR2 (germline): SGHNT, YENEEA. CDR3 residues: CASSLRGTGVRETQYF. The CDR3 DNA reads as TGTGCCAGCAGCCTCCGAGGGACAGGGGTAAGAGAGACCCAGTACTTC.

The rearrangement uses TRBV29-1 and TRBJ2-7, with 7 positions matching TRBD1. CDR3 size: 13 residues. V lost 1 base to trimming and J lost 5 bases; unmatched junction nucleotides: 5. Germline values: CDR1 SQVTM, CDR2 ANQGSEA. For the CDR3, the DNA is TGCAGCGTTGAAGGAACAGGGGTAAACGAGCAGTACTTC. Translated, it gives CSVEGTGVNEQYF.

The DNA of the CDR3 is TGCAGCGTGGGCGGACAGGTTGGATATGGCTACACCTTC. Amino acid sequence: CSVGGQVGYGYTF. The chain links TRBV29-1 to TRBJ1-2; 7 bases are shared with TRBD1. V shed 6 bases and J 5 bases; nucleotides not matched to a gene: 9. Germline assignment: CDR1 SQVTM and CDR2 ANQGSEA. This CDR3 is 13 amino acids long.

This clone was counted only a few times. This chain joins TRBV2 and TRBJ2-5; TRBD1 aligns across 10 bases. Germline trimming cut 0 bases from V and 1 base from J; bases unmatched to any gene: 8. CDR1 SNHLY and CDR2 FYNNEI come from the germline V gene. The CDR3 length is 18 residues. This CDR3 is CASSEALDRGTTQETQYF. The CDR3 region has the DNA TGTGCCAGCAGTGAAGCTCTGGACAGGGGGACCACCCAAGAGACCCAGTACTTC.

CDR3 bases: TGTGCCAGCAGCTTGGGCCGGACCGAGCGGCCCCAGCATTTT. Encoded protein: CASSLGRTERPQHF. The chain is built from TRBV5-6 and TRBJ1-5, with D unresolved. The CDR3 consists of 14 residues. Germline assignment: CDR1 SGHDT and CDR2 YYEEEE. The V gene lost 0 bases and the J gene lost 9 bases, with 13 bases spanning the gap.

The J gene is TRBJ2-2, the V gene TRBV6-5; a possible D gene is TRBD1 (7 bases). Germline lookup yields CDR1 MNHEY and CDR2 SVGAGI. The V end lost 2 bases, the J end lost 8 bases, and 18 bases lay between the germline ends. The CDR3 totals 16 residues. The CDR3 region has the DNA TGTGCCAGCAGTTACGGGGGGACAGCCGGAAAGGGGGAGCTGTTTTTT. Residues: CASSYGGTAGKGELFF.

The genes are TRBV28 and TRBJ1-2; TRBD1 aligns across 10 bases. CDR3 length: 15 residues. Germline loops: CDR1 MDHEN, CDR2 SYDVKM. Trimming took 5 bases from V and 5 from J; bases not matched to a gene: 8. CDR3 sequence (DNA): TGTGCCAGCAGTACGCCTTGGACAGGGGGATATGGCTACACCTTC. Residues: CASSTPWTGGYGYTF.

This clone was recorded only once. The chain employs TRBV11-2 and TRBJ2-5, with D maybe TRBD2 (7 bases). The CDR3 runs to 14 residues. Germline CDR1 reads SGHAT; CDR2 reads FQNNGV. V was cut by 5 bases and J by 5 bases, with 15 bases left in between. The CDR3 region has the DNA TGTGCCAGCAGCCGAGACCGGGGGGCTGAGACCCAGTACTTC. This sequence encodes CASSRDRGAETQYF.

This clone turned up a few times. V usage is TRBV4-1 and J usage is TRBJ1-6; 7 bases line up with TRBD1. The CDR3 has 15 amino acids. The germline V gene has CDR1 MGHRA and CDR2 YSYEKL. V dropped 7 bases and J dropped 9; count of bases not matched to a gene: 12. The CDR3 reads CASTQEEGARSPLHF. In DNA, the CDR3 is TGCGCCAGCACCCAGGAGGAGGGGGCACGTTCACCCCTCCACTTT.